This T cell receptor beta chain was observed in a study of control samples from healthy donors and cancer patients. CDR1 is ENHRY, CDR2 SYGVKD, per germline. V was pared by 3 bases and J by 2 bases, with 20 bases between. The CDR3 is 18 amino acids. The repertoire was sequenced with immunoSEQ multiplex PCR; TCRdb's copy has only in-frame clones and lacks some. The table lists roughly 140,000 clones, roughly 92% of them singletons, with approximately 2.5% in the top ten. This TCR came from a man aged 50-59 years in good health. This sequence joins TRBV10-3 and TRBJ1-5, with D perhaps matching TRBD1 (5 bases). The sequenced material came from blood. The CDR3 bases are TGTGCCATCAGTGACCCGGGACGGATCAATAGCGGCAATCAGCCCCAGCATTTT. Protein sequence: CAISDPGRINSGNQPQHF.